Listed here is a single T cell receptor beta chain. TCRdb passed the 5' RACE reads through MiXCR, listing each CDR3 protein once. The data show 100,000 to 150,000 distinct CDR3 sequences, roughly 15% seen once. In germline, CDR1 is PRHDT, CDR2 FYEKMQ (reference sequence). V gave up 4 bases and J gave up 3 bases, with 15 bases separating them. The CDR3 totals 15 residues. The data derive from a study of T cells after yellow fever vaccination. Material: CD8+ T cells sorted from PBMCs, obtained 5 days after the yellow fever booster vaccination. The receptor comes from a man younger than 35 who received the YFV17D yellow fever vaccine. The rearrangement uses TRBV13 and TRBJ1-1, with no clear D. This chain's CDR3 is CASSSRVRIDTEAFF. The DNA for the CDR3 is TGTGCCAGCAGCTCGCGCGTCCGCATTGACACTGAAGCTTTCTTT.